Listed below are T cell receptor beta chains from one sample, sequenced in a study of blood T cells in healthy people across ages. Via MiXCR, TCRdb re-called the 5' RACE reads, giving one row per CDR3 protein. Here the sample spans about 680,000 distinct CDR3 sequences, approximately 50% being singletons. Input material: blood. The receptor set was obtained from a woman aged 60 to 75 in good health. The CDR3 runs from the conserved cysteine through the conserved F or W. D genes are given only for firm matches. Clone size is not always given. Where it is, it says once, few, many or a class for expanded clones.

TRBJ2-3 | . | TRBV5-1 | . | TGCGCCAGCAACATCGGGGAGGTCCACACAGATACGCAGTATTTT | CASNIGEVHTDTQYF
TRBJ2-1 | . | TRBV4-3 | . | TGCGCTAGCAGCCAAGATTGGGCGAGGGAATCTAGCTCCTACAATGAGCAGTTCTTC | CASSQDWARESSSYNEQFF
TRBJ1-2 | . | TRBV6-2/TRBV6-3 | . | TGTGCCAGCAGTTACTTAGGGGGAGCTGGCTACACCTTC | CASSYLGGAGYTF
TRBJ2-1 | . | TRBV5-1 | . | TGCGCCAGCAATTTCCGGGGTAATTACGATGAGCAGTTCTTC | CASNFRGNYDEQFF
TRBJ1-2 | TRBD1 | TRBV20-1 | . | TGCAGTGCTATACGACAGGGGGCGGGCGGCTACACCTTC | CSAIRQGAGGYTF
TRBJ2-1 | . | TRBV29-1 | . | TGCAGCGGTGGAAGGGGGTCGAAGGACAATGAGCAGTTCTTC | CSGGRGSKDNEQFF
TRBJ1-5 | . | TRBV15 | . | TGTGCCACCAGCCACGGATTCAATCAGCCCCAGCATTTT | CATSHGFNQPQHF
TRBJ2-1 | TRBD2 | TRBV5-6 | . | TGTGCCAGCAGCTTGCGGACTAGCGGGAGCGCTGAGCAGTTCTTC | CASSLRTSGSAEQFF
TRBJ2-1 | . | TRBV7-3 | few | TGTGCCAGCAGCCTTTCTTCCATGGGTAAAGGCAATGAGCAGTTCTTC | CASSLSSMGKGNEQFF
TRBJ2-7 | . | TRBV27 | few | TGTGCCAGCAGTTACCAACTTGGGGAGCAGTACTTC | CASSYQLGEQYF
TRBJ2-1 | . | TRBV20-1 | . | TGCAGTGCTTTAACGTTGGACGGGAGCTCCTACAATGAGCAGTTCTTC | CSALTLDGSSYNEQFF
TRBJ1-1 | TRBD1 | TRBV2 | . | TGTGCCAGCACAGTGACAGGGGGCACTGAAGCTTTCTTT | CASTVTGGTEAFF
TRBJ2-1 | . | TRBV6-2/TRBV6-3 | . | TGTGCCAGCGGTGACAGGAGGGAGAAGGATGAGCAGTTCTTC | CASGDRREKDEQFF
TRBJ2-3 | . | TRBV7-3 | . | TGTGCCAGCAGCTTATTGTCTACCACAGATACGCAGTATTTT | CASSLLSTTDTQYF
TRBJ2-7 | . | TRBV20-1 | . | TGCAGTGCTAGATTTCCGGGACTGAACTACGAGCAGTACTTC | CSARFPGLNYEQYF
TRBJ1-5 | . | TRBV7-2 | . | TGTGCCAGCAGCTTAGACTTTGTGCAGCCCCAGCATTTT | CASSLDFVQPQHF
TRBJ2-5 | TRBD1 | TRBV20-1 | few | TGCAGTATGCAGCCAGGGGGCGGCTCGGGGACCCAGTACTTC | CSMQPGGGSGTQYF
TRBJ2-5 | . | TRBV5-1 | . | TGCGCCAGCAGCCAGCGAGGAGGTCCCGAGACCCAGTACTTC | CASSQRGGPETQYF
TRBJ2-5 | TRBD1 | TRBV2 | few | TGTGCCAGCAAAACAGGGGTTTTCGGAGAGACCCAGTACTTC | CASKTGVFGETQYF
TRBJ2-2 | . | TRBV7-2 | . | TGTGCCAGCAGCGGACGGGGACCCAACACCGGGGAGCTGTTTTTT | CASSGRGPNTGELFF
TRBJ2-7 | TRBD1 | TRBV29-1 | . | TGCAGCGTTGGGAAGGGGACAGGGGCCTACGAGCAGTACTTC | CSVGKGTGAYEQYF
TRBJ2-1 | . | TRBV3-1 | . | TGTGCCAGCAGCCAACTATTTCAAGGAGCCTACAATGAGCAGTTCTTC | CASSQLFQGAYNEQFF
TRBJ1-2 | . | TRBV6-5 | . | TGTGCCAGCAGTGACAGCGCTAACTATGGCTACACCTTC | CASSDSANYGYTF
TRBJ1-2 | . | TRBV20-1 | few | TGCAGTGCTGCAATGGGGGGGGGTGCCTATGGCTACACCTTC | CSAAMGGGAYGYTF
TRBJ2-7 | . | TRBV7-2 | few | TGTGCCAGCAGCCTGAGGGGCAGAGACTACGAGCAGTACTTC | CASSLRGRDYEQYF
TRBJ2-5 | . | TRBV7-9 | . | TGTGCCAGCAGCTTTGCGGTTCGGGAGACCCAGTACTTC | CASSFAVRETQYF
TRBJ2-7 | TRBD1 | TRBV5-6 | few | TGTGCCAGCCGACAGGGGCGTTATACTAACGAGCAGTACTTC | CASRQGRYTNEQYF
TRBJ2-7 | . | TRBV20-1 | . | TGCAGTGCTAGAGTTCTGGGCGGGACCAACTACGAGCAGTACTTC | CSARVLGGTNYEQYF
TRBJ2-3 | TRBD1 | TRBV5-1 | . | TGCGCCAGCAGTTCCGGGACAGCTAGCACAGATACGCAGTATTTT | CASSSGTASTDTQYF
TRBJ2-3 | TRBD2 | TRBV2 | once | TGTGCCAGCAGGCCAGCGGGAGTCCCCACAGATACGCAGTATTTT | CASRPAGVPTDTQYF
TRBJ2-5 | . | TRBV6-5 | . | TGTGCCAGCAGTTACTCAGGACCGAGGGCGACCCAGTACTTC | CASSYSGPRATQYF
TRBJ2-1 | . | TRBV7-2 | . | TGTGCCAGCAGCCCGAGAGCTAGGTGGGATTACAATGAGCAGTTCTTC | CASSPRARWDYNEQFF
TRBJ1-4 | TRBD1 | TRBV10-3 | few | TGTGCCATCAGACCGGGACAGGGGGATGAAAAACTGTTTTTT | CAIRPGQGDEKLFF
TRBJ2-4 | . | TRBV12-3/TRBV12-4 | . | TGTGCCAGCAGTTTAGTCCAGGGGTCGAAAAACATTCAGTACTTC | CASSLVQGSKNIQYF